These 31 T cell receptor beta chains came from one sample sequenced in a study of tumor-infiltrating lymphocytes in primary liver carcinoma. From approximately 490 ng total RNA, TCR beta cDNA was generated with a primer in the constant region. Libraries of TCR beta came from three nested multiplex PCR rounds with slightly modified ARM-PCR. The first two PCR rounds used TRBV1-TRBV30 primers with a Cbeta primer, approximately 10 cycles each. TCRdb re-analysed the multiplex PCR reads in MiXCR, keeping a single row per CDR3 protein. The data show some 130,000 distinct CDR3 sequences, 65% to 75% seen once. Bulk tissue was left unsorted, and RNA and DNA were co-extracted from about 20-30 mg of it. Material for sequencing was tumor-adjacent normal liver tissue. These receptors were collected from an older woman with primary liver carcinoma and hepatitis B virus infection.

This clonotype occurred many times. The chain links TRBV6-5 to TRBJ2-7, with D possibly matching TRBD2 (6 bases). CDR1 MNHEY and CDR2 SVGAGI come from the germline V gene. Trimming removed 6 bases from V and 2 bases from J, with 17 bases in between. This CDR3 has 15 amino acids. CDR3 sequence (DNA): TGTGCCAGCAGGGTTAAGGGACTCTTCCCCTACGAGCAGTACTTC. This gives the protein CASRVKGLFPYEQYF.

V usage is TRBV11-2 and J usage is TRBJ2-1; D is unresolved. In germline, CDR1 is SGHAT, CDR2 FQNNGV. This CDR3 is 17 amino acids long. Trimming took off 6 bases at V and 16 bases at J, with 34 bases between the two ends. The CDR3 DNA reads TGTGCCAGCAGTTTAACCCCGACAACGTTCTTCAACGATGGGCAATTCTTC. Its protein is CASSLTPTTFFNDGQFF. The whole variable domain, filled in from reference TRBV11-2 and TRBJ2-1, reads EAGVAQSPRYKIIEKRQSVAFWCNPISGHATLYWYQQILGQGPKLLIQFQNNGVVDDSQLPKDRFSAERLKGVDSTLKIQPAKLEDSAVYLCASSLTPTTFFNDGQFFGPGTRLTVL.

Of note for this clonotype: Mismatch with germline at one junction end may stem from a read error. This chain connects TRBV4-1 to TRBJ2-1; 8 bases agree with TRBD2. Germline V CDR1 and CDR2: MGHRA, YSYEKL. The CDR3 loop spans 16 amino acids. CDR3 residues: CTSSQDAAGVYNEQFF. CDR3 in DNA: TGCACCAGCAGCCAAGACGCAGCGGGGGTTTACAATGAGCAGTTCTTC.

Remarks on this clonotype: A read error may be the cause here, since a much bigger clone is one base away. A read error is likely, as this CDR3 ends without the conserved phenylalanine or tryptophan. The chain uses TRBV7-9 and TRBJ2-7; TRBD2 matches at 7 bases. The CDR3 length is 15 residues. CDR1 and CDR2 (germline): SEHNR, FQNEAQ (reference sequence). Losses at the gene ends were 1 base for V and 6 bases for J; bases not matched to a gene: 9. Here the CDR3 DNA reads TGTGCCAGCAGCTTAGGGACTAGTGAGGATGGCGAGCAGTACTCC. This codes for CASSLGTSEDGEQYS.

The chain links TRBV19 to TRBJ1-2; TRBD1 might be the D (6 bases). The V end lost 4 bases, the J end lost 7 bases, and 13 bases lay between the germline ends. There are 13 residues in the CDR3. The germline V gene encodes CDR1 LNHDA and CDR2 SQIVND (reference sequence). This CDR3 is CASSTRGRRGYTF. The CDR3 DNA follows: TGTGCCAGTAGTACCAGGGGTCGACGTGGCTACACCTTC. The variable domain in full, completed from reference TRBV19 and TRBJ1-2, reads DGGITQSPKYLFRKEGQNVTLSCEQNLNHDAMYWYRQDPGQGLRLIYYSQIVNDFQKGDIAEGYSVSREKKESFPLTVTSAQKNPTAFYLCASSTRGRRGYTFGSGTRLTVV.

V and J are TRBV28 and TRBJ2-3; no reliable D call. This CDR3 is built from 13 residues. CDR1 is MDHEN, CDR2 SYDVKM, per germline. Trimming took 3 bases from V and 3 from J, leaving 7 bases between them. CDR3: CASSFPPTDTQYF. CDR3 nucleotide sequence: TGTGCCAGCAGTTTCCCCCCTACAGATACGCAGTATTTT. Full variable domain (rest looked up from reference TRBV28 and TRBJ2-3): DVKVTQSSRYLVKRTGEKVFLECVQDMDHENMFWYRQDPGLGLRLIYFSYDVKMKEKGDIPEGYSVSREKKERFSLILESASTNQTSMYLCASSFPPTDTQYFGPGTRLTVL.

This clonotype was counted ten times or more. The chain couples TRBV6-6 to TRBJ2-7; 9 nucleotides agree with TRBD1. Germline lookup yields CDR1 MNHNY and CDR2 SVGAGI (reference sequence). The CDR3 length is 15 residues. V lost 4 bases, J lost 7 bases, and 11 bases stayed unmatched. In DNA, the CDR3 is TGTGCCAGCAGTTCCTTCGGACAGGGGAGGGGAGAGCAGTACTTC. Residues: CASSSFGQGRGEQYF.

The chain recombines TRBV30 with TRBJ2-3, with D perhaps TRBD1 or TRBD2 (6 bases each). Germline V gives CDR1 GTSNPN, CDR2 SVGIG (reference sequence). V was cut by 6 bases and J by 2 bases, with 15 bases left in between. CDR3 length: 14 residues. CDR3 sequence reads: CACSQGGNTDTQYF. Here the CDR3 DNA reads TGTGCCTGTAGCCAAGGGGGGAACACAGATACGCAGTATTTT. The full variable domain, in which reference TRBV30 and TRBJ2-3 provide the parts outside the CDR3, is SQTIHQWPATLVQPVGSPLSLECTVEGTSNPNLYWYRQAAGRGLQLLFYSVGIGQISSEVPQNLSASRPQDRQFILSSKKLLLSDSGFYLCACSQGGNTDTQYFGPGTRLTVL.

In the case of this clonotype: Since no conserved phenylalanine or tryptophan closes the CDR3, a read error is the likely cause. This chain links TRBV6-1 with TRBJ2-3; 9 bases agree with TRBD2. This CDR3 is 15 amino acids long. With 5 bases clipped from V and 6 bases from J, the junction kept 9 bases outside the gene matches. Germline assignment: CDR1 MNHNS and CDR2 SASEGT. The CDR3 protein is CASSSEIAGGDTQYL. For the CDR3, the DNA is TGTGCCAGCAGTAGTGAAATTGCGGGAGGGGATACGCAGTATTTA.

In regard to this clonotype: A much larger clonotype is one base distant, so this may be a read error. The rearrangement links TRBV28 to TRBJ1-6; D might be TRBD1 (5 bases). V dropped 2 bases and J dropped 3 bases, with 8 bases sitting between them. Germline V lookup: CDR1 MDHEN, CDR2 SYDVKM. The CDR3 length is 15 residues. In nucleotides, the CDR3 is TGTGCCAGCAGTTTAGGCAGGGACTATAATTCACCCCTCCACTTT. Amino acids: CASSLGRDYNSPLHF. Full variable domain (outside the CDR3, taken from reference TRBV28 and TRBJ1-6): DVKVTQSSRYLVKRTGEKVFLECVQDMDHENMFWYRQDPGLGLRLIYFSYDVKMKEKGDIPEGYSVSREKKERFSLILESASTNQTSMYLCASSLGRDYNSPLHFGNGTRLTVT.

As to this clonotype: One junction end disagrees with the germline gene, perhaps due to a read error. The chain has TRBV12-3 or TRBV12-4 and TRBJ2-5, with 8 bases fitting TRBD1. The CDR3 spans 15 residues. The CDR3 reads CASTYQTGVGESQYF. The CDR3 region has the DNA TGTGCCAGCACCTATCAGACAGGGGTGGGTGAGAGCCAGTACTTC.

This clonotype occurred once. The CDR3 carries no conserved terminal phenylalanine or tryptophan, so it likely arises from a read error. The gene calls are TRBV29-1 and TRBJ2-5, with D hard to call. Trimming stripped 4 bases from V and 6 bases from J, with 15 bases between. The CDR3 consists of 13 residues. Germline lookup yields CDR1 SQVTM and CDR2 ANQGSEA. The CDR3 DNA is TGCAGCGTTGCCTTGGGCGACCAGCAGACCCAGTACCTC. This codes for CSVALGDQQTQYL.

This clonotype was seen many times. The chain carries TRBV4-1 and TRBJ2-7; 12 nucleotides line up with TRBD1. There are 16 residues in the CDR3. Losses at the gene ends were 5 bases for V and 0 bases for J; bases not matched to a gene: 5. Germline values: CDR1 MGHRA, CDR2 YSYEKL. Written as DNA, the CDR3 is TGCGCCAGCAGCTACTGGGACAGGGGGCTCTCCTACGAGCAGTACTTC. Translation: CASSYWDRGLSYEQYF.

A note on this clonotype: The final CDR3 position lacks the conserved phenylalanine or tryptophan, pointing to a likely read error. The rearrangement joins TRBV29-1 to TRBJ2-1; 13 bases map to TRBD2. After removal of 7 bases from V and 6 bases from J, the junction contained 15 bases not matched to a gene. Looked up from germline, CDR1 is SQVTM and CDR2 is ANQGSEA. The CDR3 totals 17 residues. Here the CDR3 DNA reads TGCAGCGGTTCACGGGGACTTCGACTAGCGGGAGGCAATGAGCAGTTCTTA. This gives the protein CSGSRGLRLAGGNEQFL.

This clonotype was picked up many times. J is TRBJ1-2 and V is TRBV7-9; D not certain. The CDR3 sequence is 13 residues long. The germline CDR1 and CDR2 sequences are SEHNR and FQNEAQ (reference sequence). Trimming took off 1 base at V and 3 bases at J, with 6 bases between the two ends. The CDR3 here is CASSLGRHYGYTF. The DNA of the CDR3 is TGTGCCAGCAGCTTAGGCCGACACTATGGCTACACCTTC.

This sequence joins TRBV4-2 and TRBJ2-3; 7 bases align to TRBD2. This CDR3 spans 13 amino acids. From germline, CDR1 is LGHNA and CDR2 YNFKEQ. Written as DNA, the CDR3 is TGTGTCAACAGCCAAGCGGGATTAGCGGTTGGGTATTTT. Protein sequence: CVNSQAGLAVGYF.

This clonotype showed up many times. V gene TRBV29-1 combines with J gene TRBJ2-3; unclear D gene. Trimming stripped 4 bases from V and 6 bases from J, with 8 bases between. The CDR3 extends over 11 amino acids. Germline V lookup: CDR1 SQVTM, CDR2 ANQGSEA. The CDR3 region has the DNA TGCAGCGTTGTAATCGGCGATACGCAGTATTTT. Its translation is CSVVIGDTQYF.

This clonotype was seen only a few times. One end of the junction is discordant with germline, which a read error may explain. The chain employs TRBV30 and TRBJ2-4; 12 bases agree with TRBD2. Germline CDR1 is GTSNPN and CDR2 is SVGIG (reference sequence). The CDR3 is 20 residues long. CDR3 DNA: TGTGCCCGGAGTGTTCCACCGGGACTAGCGGGCACCCTAGCCAAAAACATTCAGTACTTC. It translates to CARSVPPGLAGTLAKNIQYF.

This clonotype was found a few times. CDR3 sequence (DNA): TGCGCCAGCAGTAGCGGGAGAGATATCACCGGGGAGCTGTTTTTT. Amino acids: CASSSGRDITGELFF. The chain links TRBV5-1 to TRBJ2-2, with 9 bases fitting TRBD2. The length of the CDR3 is 15 residues. The germline V gene has CDR1 SGHRS and CDR2 YFSETQ. The V gene end was trimmed by 5 bases and the J gene end by 4 bases; junction bases not matched to a gene: 6. The entire variable domain, with the rest obtained from reference TRBV5-1 and TRBJ2-2, is as follows: KAGVTQTPRYLIKTRGQQVTLSCSPISGHRSVSWYQQTPGQGLQFLFEYFSETQRNKGNFPGRFSGRQFSNSRSEMNVSTLELGDSALYLCASSSGRDITGELFFGEGSRLTVL.

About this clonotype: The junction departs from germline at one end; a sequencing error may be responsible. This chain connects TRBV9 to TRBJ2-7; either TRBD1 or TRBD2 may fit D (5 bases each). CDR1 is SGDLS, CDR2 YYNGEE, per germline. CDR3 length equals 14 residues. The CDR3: CASSVSPGTYGQYF. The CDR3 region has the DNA TGTGCCAGCAGCGTATCTCCAGGGACCTACGGGCAGTACTTC.

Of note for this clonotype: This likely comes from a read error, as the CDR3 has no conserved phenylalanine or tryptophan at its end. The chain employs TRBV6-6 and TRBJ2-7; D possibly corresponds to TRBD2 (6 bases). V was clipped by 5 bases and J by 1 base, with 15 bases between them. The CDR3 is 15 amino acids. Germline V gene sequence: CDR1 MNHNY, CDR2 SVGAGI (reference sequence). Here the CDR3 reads CASSGRDRASYEQYL. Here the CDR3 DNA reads TGTGCCAGCAGTGGGCGGGATAGGGCATCCTACGAGCAGTACCTC.

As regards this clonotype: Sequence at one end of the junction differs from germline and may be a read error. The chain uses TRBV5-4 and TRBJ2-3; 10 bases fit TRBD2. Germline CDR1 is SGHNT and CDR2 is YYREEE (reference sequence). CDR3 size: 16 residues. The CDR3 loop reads CASSMSGRGGTGTQYF. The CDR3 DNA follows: TGTGCCAGCAGCATGAGCGGGAGGGGTGGGACAGGTACGCAGTATTTT. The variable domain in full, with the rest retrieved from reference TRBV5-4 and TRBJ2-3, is ETGVTQSPTHLIKTRGQQVTLRCSSQSGHNTVSWYQQALGQGPQFIFQYYREEENGRGNFPPRFSGLQFPNYSSELNVNALELDDSALYLCASSMSGRGGTGTQYFGPGTRLTVL.

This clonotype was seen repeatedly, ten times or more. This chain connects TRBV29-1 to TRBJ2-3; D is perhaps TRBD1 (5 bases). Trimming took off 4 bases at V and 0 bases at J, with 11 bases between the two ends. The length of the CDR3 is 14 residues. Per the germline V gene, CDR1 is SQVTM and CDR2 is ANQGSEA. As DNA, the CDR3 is TGCAGCGTTGCTCAGGGCGCGAGCACAGATACGCAGTATTTT. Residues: CSVAQGASTDTQYF.

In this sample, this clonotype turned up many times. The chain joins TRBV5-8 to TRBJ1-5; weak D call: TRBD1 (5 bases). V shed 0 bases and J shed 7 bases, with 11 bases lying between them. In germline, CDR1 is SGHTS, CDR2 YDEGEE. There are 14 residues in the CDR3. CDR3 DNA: TGTGCCAGCAGCTTGGAAGGGGTTCGCCAGCCCCAGCATTTT. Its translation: CASSLEGVRQPQHF. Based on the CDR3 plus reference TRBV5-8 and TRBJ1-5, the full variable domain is EAGVTQSPTHLIKTRGQQATLRCSPISGHTSVYWYQQALGLGLQFLLWYDEGEERNRGNFPPRFSGRQFPNYSSELNVNALELEDSALYLCASSLEGVRQPQHFGDGTRLSIL.

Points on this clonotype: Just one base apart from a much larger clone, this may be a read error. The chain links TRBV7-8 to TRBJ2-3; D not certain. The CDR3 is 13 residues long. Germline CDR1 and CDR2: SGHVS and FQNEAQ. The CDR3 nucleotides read TGTGCCAGCAGCACGCTAGGTGTAGATATGCAGTATTTT. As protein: CASSTLGVDMQYF.

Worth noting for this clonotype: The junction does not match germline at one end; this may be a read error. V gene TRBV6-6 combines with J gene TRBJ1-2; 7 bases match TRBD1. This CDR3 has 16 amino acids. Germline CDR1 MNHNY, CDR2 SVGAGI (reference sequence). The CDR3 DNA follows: TGTGTCAGCAGTTTTAGTCGACAGGGTGGGAACTATGGCCACACCTTC. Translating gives CVSSFSRQGGNYGHTF.

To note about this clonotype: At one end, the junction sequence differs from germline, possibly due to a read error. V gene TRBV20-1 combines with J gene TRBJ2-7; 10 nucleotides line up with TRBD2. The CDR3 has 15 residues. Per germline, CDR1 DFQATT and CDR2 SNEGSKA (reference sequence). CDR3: CCARDRTSGSYEQYF. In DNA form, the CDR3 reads TGCTGTGCTAGAGATAGGACTAGCGGCTCCTACGAGCAGTACTTC.

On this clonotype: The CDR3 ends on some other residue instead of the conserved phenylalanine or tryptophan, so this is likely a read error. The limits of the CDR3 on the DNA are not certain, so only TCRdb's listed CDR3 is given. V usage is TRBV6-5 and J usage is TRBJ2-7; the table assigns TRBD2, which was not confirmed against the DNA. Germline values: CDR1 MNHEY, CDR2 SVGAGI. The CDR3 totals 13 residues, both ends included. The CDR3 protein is CASSEGGHYEQYL.

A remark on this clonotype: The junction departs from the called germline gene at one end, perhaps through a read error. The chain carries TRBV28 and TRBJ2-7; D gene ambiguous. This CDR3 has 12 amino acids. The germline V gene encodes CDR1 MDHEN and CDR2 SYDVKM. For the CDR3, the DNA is TGTGCCAGCAATTTACGACGGTACGAGCAGTGCTTC. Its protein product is CASNLRRYEQCF.

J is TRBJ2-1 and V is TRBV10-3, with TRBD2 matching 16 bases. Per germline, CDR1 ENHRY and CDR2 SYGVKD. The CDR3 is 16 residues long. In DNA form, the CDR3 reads TGTGTCACGGGACTAGCGGGAGGGCTAGGTCGCAGTGAGCAGTTCTTC. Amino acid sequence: CVTGLAGGLGRSEQFF.

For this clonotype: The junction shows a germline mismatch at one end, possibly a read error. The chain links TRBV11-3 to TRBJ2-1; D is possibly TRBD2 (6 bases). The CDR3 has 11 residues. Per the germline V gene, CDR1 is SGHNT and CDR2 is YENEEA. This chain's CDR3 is CASNFSGEESF. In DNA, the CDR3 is TGTGCCAGCAACTTTAGCGGTGAGGAGTCCTTC.